This T cell receptor (beta chain) was identified during a study of blood T cell repertoires in COVID-19. Study details: T cells, B-cell-depleted T cells, or PBMCs provided the cDNA or gDNA that served as material.

This clone counts as medium-sized. Under the authors' procedure: The authors estimated nucleated cell counts from reference gene primer amplification. TCRdb's table, derived via immunoSEQ multiplex PCR, lists solely in-frame clones and lacks some. The V and J calls and clone size come from that table; D and trimming were worked out from the DNA. Here the sample spans 300,000 to 400,000 clones, over 75% being singletons. The CDR3 is 16 residues long. The V gene's germline CDR1 is LGHDT and CDR2 YNNKEL (reference sequence). V lost 6 bases, J lost 7 bases, and 12 bases stayed unmatched. Participants were aged roughly 18 to 90 years, lived in about 26 US areas, and enrolled virtually. Resolution of symptoms, clearance, or two negative PCRs was present in recovered Cohort 3 donors.

This rearrangement joins TRBV3-1 (or the pseudogene TRBV3-2) to TRBJ1-6, with TRBD1 identical over 7 bases. This TCR was recovered from a woman in her thirties who had recovered from COVID-19. The sample was PBMCs or T cells enriched from blood (not recorded which). Here the CDR3 DNA reads TGTGCCAGCAGGGAGGAGGGGGCGATTGGGAATTCACCCCTCCACTTT. This codes for CASREEGAIGNSPLHF.